This TCR beta chain comes out of a study of graft-versus-host responses after intestinal transplantation. General study results and limits: The authors found GvH clones in recipient marrow, some appearing first in ileum or blood.

Sequencing used immunoSEQ multiplex PCR; TCRdb keeps in-frame clones, though not all of them. The table records roughly 100,000 clones, 75% to 95% of them present only once. As concerns this clone: Antigen unknown.

Germline CDR1 SGHTA, CDR2 FQGNSA. The CDR3 has 13 amino acids. V lost 3 bases to trimming and J lost 8 bases, with 13 bases between them. This TCR was recovered from a human donor who was the organ donor for an intestinal transplant. The chain employs TRBV7-2 and TRBJ1-1; possible D gene TRBD1, 6 bases. Sequenced material: unstimulated CD4+ T cells sorted from spleen or lymph node cells, taken before transplant. The CDR3 nucleotides read TGTGCCAGCAGCTTCCACCAGGGGCAAGAAGCTTTCTTT. Translated, it gives CASSFHQGQEAFF.